This T cell receptor beta chain is drawn from a study of regulatory T cells in long-lasting Graves disease. CDR1 is SGHTA, CDR2 FQGNSA, per germline. V gave up 5 bases and J gave up 5 bases, with 15 bases separating them. The CDR3 covers 14 residues. The time point denotes: newly diagnosed GD, antithyroid drugs for less than 3 months. The authors made the TCR library using RNA they extracted from PBMCs. Under American Thyroid Association guidelines, Graves' disease was diagnosed. This clonotype was seen more than once but under ten times. Arm-PCR of CDR3 regions and iRepertoire HTBI primers were the basis on which TCR beta libraries were built. How the authors handled the data: Throughout the samples, researchers identified 60 to 70 TRBV and 12 to 15 TRBJ segments. MiXCR, applied by TCRdb to the multiplex PCR reads, yields one record per CDR3 protein. TCRdb assigned the V and J calls; the authors' analysis was not used. The data show roughly 610,000 distinct CDR3 sequences, roughly 15% seen once.

A further study also used this sample, focusing on T cells in Graves' hyperthyroidism and ophthalmopathy. This second study notes: Thyroid ultrasound, orbital computed tomography, clinical symptoms, and serum thyroxine and TRAb underpinned diagnoses. Most thyroid clonotypes expanded above 0.001 appeared in blood too.

The chain recombines TRBV7-2 with TRBJ1-2; maybe TRBD1 (5 bases). The TCR sequence derives from a woman under 40 with Graves disease. The sample was peripheral blood mononuclear cells (PBMCs), taken at new diagnosis, from a patient treated with antithyroid drugs. For the CDR3, the DNA is TGTGCCAGCAGCGCCTACGGGACTTCATATGGCTACACCTTC. Encoded protein: CASSAYGTSYGYTF.